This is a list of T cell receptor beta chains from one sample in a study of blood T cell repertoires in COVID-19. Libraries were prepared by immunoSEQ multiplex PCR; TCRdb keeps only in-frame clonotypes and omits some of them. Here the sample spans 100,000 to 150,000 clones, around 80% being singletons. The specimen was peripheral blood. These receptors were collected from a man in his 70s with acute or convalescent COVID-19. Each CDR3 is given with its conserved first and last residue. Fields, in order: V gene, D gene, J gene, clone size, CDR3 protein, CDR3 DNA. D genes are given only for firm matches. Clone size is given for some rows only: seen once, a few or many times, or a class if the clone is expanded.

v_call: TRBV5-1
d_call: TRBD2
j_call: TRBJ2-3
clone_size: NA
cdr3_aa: CASSLNSGGGDTQYF
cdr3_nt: TGCGCCAGCAGCTTGAATAGCGGGGGTGGAGATACGCAGTATTTT

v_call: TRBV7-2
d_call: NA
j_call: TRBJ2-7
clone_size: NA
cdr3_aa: CASSLAPGDWEQYF
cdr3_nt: TGTGCCAGCAGCTTAGCTCCCGGGGACTGGGAGCAGTACTTC

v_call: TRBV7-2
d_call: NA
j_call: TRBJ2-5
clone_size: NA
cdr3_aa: CASQFATAQETQYF
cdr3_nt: TGTGCCAGCCAGTTTGCGACAGCCCAAGAGACCCAGTACTTC

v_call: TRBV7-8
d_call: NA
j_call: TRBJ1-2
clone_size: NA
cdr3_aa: CASSKQVIYGYTF
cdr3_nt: TGTGCCAGCAGTAAACAGGTTATCTATGGCTACACCTTC

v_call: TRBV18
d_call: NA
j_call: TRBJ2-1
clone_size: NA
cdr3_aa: CASSQQGGNEQFF
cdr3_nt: TGTGCCAGCTCACAGCAGGGTGGCAATGAGCAGTTCTTC

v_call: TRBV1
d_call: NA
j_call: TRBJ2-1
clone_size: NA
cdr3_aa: CTSSLAVWTDDNEQFF
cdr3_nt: TGCACCAGCAGCCTAGCTGTCTGGACAGATGACAATGAGCAGTTCTTC

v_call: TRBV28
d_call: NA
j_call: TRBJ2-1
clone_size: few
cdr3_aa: CASRARGMSGSWQFF
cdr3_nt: TGTGCCAGCAGGGCAAGGGGGATGTCCGGTTCCTGGCAGTTCTTC

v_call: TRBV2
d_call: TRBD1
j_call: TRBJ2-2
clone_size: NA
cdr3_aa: CASGQGAYTGELFF
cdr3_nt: TGTGCCAGCGGACAGGGGGCATACACCGGGGAGCTGTTTTTT

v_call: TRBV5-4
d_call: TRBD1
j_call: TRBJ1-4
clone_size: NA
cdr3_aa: CASSRQGTGEKLFF
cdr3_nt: TGTGCCAGCAGCCGACAGGGAACTGGCGAAAAACTGTTTTTT

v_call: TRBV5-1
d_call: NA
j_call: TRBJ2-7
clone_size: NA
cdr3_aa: CASSLEVGGPYEQYF
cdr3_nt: TGCGCCAGCAGCTTGGAGGTGGGGGGGCCCTACGAGCAGTACTTC

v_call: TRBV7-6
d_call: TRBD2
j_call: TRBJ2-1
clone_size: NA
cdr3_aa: CASSLLHSSGGAYNEQFF
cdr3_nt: TGTGCCAGCAGCTTACTTCACTCGTCCGGGGGGGCGTACAATGAGCAGTTCTTC